This T cell receptor (beta chain) was profiled in a study of cytomegalovirus exposure and HLA in healthy donors. Points from the study as a whole: HLA-A and HLA-B allele assignments for most subjects were reportedly predicted accurately using TCR beta sequences.

With regard to this clone: What it recognizes is unknown.

Every donor was a healthy person donating bone marrow. PCR employed 60 Vbeta and 13 Jbeta primers. TCRdb's table, derived via immunoSEQ multiplex PCR, lists solely in-frame clones and lacks some. The sample contains about 140,000 clones, around 82% of which appear only once. Germline V gives CDR1 KGHSH, CDR2 LQKENI. This CDR3 has 14 residues. Losses at the gene ends were 6 bases for V and 7 bases for J; bases not matched to a gene: 3. The TCR comes from a man in his fifties in good health and CMV-seronegative. The specimen was PBMCs. V usage is TRBV18 and J usage is TRBJ2-1, with 13 bases identical to TRBD2. CDR3 in amino acids: CASSPGLAGNEQFF. CDR3 in DNA: TGTGCCAGCTCTCCGGGACTAGCGGGGAATGAGCAGTTCTTC.